Presented here are 28 T cell receptor beta chains from one specimen sequenced in a study of T cell repertoires in cytomegalovirus infection. TCRdb reanalysed the reads using MiXCR and keeps one entry per CDR3 protein. The data show about 770,000 distinct CDR3 sequences, with under 35% seen just once and around 13% held by the top ten. The antigens of these receptors remain unknown. The sample here was cultured CD8+ T cells from PBMCs, taken from culture after CMV antigen stimulation. Receptor source: a human donor in good health (CMV status not recorded). Some clones in this sample may be carry-over from other donors' samples.

This clonotype has at least ten counts. The chain joins TRBV6-1 to TRBJ1-6; the match to TRBD1 covers 7 bases. With V trimmed by 8 bases and J by 4 bases, 11 bases remained unmatched. Germline V CDR1 and CDR2: MNHNS, SASEGT. There are 16 residues in the CDR3. CDR3 coding DNA: TGTGCCAGCCTCCTTAGACGGGACAGATATAATTCACCCCTCCACTTT. Protein sequence: CASLLRRDRYNSPLHF.

This clonotype was counted only a few times. The chain is built from TRBV5-1 and TRBJ1-1, with a weak D call TRBD1 (6 bases). Germline V CDR1 and CDR2: SGHRS, YFSETQ. The V and J ends lost 1 base and 8 bases respectively, with 12 bases between them. The CDR3 is made up of 13 amino acids. Here the CDR3 reads CASSLLGTSEAFF. DNA for the CDR3: TGCGCCAGCAGCTTGTTAGGGACAAGCGAAGCTTTCTTT. The whole variable domain, filled in from reference TRBV5-1 and TRBJ1-1, reads KAGVTQTPRYLIKTRGQQVTLSCSPISGHRSVSWYQQTPGQGLQFLFEYFSETQRNKGNFPGRFSGRQFSNSRSEMNVSTLELGDSALYLCASSLLGTSEAFFGQGTRLTVV.

The chain employs TRBV27 and TRBJ1-1, with D hard to call. Germline-derived CDR1 and CDR2 are MNHEY and SMNVEV (reference sequence). This CDR3 contains 13 residues. V dropped 4 bases and J dropped 0 bases, with 6 bases sitting between them. The CDR3 bases are TGTGCCAGCAGTTGGGATTTGAACACTGAAGCTTTCTTT. It translates to CASSWDLNTEAFF.

This clonotype was seen a handful of times. V usage is TRBV15 and J usage is TRBJ2-7; 7 nucleotides agree with TRBD1. CDR1 is LNHNV and CDR2 is YYDKDF in the germline V gene (reference sequence). V shed 5 bases, J shed 7 bases, and the junction held 17 bases outside the gene matches. The CDR3 extends over 16 amino acids. The CDR3 protein is CATSSPPGGRGSEQYV. CDR3 DNA sequence: TGTGCCACCAGCTCGCCCCCAGGGGGACGGGGTTCGGAGCAGTACGTC.

This clonotype occurred once. In this CDR3 the conserved last residue, phenylalanine or tryptophan, is missing, so a read error is likely. The chain has TRBV12-5 and TRBJ2-1, with D tentatively TRBD1 (5 bases). Germline CDR1 is LGHNT and CDR2 is FRNRAP. V gave up 10 bases and J gave up 6 bases, with 34 bases separating them. This CDR3 comprises 19 residues. CDR3 in DNA: TGTGCTAACTCCTTACAGGACATTCTTCGGAGTCCTTGGGTCAATGAGCAGTTCTTG. Residues: CANSLQDILRSPWVNEQFL.

The rearrangement uses TRBV19 and TRBJ2-5; 8 nucleotides align to TRBD2. The CDR3 has 13 amino acids. Trimming removed 6 bases from V and 5 bases from J; junction bases left unmatched: 5. Germline V CDR1 and CDR2: LNHDA, SQIVND (reference sequence). The CDR3 DNA follows: TGTGCCAGTAGACAGCGGGGGCGCGAGACCCAGTACTTC. It encodes CASRQRGRETQYF.

This clonotype was picked up a small number of times. The chain has TRBV7-9 and TRBJ2-3; 9 nucleotides align to TRBD2. Trimming at V came to 1 base and at J to 2 bases, leaving 4 bases not matched to a gene. Germline V gene data show CDR1 as SEHNR and CDR2 as FQNEAQ (reference sequence). This CDR3 spans 16 amino acids. The CDR3 bases are TGTGCCAGCAGCTTAGGACTAGCGGAGGCCACAGATACGCAGTATTTT. Residues: CASSLGLAEATDTQYF.

This clonotype was seen repeatedly, ten times or more. The V and J genes are TRBV12-5 and TRBJ2-5; 7 nucleotides line up with TRBD1. The CDR3 extends over 15 amino acids. CDR1 and CDR2 (germline): LGHNT, FRNRAP. The V and J ends lost 4 bases and 3 bases, in that order; junction bases with no gene match: 8. CDR3 loop: CASGSDLQGEETQYF. CDR3 coding DNA: TGTGCTAGTGGTTCTGACCTGCAGGGGGAAGAGACCCAGTACTTC.

This chain uses TRBV12-3 or TRBV12-4 with TRBJ1-2; 10 nucleotides line up with TRBD1. The CDR3 covers 15 residues. The trim removed 5 bases at V and 3 bases at J, leaving 6 bases unmatched. The CDR3 bases are TGTGCCAGCAGTGCGGTGACAGGGGGCGACTATGGCTACACCTTC. Protein product: CASSAVTGGDYGYTF.

A few counts support this clonotype. V is TRBV19 and J is TRBJ2-2, with D perhaps being TRBD1 or TRBD2 (5 bases each). This CDR3 is built from 12 residues. The V gene lost 7 bases and the J gene lost 8 bases, with 11 bases spanning the gap. In germline, CDR1 is LNHDA, CDR2 SQIVND (reference sequence). The CDR3 here is CASNWGKGELFF. CDR3 DNA sequence: TGTGCCAGTAATTGGGGGAAAGGGGAGCTGTTTTTT.

The genes are TRBV6-2 or TRBV6-3 and TRBJ2-7; D might be TRBD2 (6 bases). Trimming shortened V by 3 bases and J by 2 bases, and 8 bases separated the two germline ends. This CDR3 has 13 residues. Germline loops: CDR1 MNHEY, CDR2 SVGEGT. The CDR3 region is CASSYPGAYEQYV. The CDR3 DNA follows: TGTGCCAGCAGTTATCCGGGAGCCTACGAGCAGTACGTC.

The chain uses TRBV4-1 and TRBJ2-1; weak D call: TRBD1 (5 bases). This CDR3 is built from 14 residues. CDR1 MGHRA and CDR2 YSYEKL come from the germline V gene. V was trimmed by 3 bases and J by 6 bases, leaving 12 bases between them. The CDR3 DNA reads TGCGCCAGCAGCCATGTGGGGCAGGTCAATGAGCAGTTCTTC. Protein: CASSHVGQVNEQFF.

The J gene is TRBJ2-3, the V gene TRBV12-3 or TRBV12-4; 10 positions agree with TRBD2. CDR3 length equals 16 residues. V shed 5 bases and J 5 bases; nucleotides not matched to a gene: 10. CDR3 residues: CASSPWLAGAGDTQYF. Here the CDR3 DNA reads TGTGCCAGCAGTCCTTGGCTAGCGGGGGCGGGAGATACGCAGTATTTT.

In its sample, this clonotype was seen once. The V and J genes are TRBV28 and TRBJ1-2; weak D call: TRBD1 (5 bases). The germline CDR1 and CDR2 sequences are MDHEN and SYDVKM. Between the trimmed V and J ends, which lost 3 bases and 2 bases, there was a span of 13 bases. The CDR3 has 15 amino acids. CDR3 sequence reads: CASSFSGTGNYGYTF. CDR3 in DNA: TGTGCCAGCAGTTTCTCAGGGACGGGAAACTATGGCTACACCTTC.

The J gene is TRBJ2-1, the V gene TRBV10-3, with a tentative D call TRBD1 (6 bases). The germline gives CDR1 ENHRY, CDR2 SYGVKD. This CDR3 spans 17 amino acids. With 3 bases removed from V and 3 bases from J, the gap between germline ends came to 18 bases. CDR3 amino acids: CAISDITGLGVYNEQFF. The CDR3 DNA sequence: TGTGCCATCAGTGATATCACAGGGCTTGGTGTCTACAATGAGCAGTTCTTC.

This clonotype turned up a few times. The V gene is TRBV6-1, the J gene TRBJ2-7; D is undetermined. CDR3 length equals 14 residues. The germline CDR1 and CDR2 sequences are MNHNS and SASEGT. V was shortened by 5 bases and J by 1 base, with 12 bases between the two germline ends. The CDR3 spells CASSTFGSSYEQYF. The CDR3 bases are TGTGCCAGCAGTACGTTTGGGTCTTCCTACGAGCAGTACTTC.

J is TRBJ1-1 and V is TRBV5-4, with TRBD1 identical over 12 bases. Germline V gene data show CDR1 as SGHNT and CDR2 as YYREEE (reference sequence). The CDR3 totals 15 residues. The ends lost 4 bases at V and 4 bases at J; junction bases unmatched: 5. Here the CDR3 DNA reads TGTGCCAGCAGCCCCGGGACAGGGGGCCTCACTGAAGCTTTCTTT. It yields the protein CASSPGTGGLTEAFF.

A few counts support this clonotype. A read error may account for a junction end that differs from germline. The V gene is TRBV6-2 or TRBV6-3, the J gene TRBJ2-1; 7 bases match TRBD1. The CDR3 consists of 11 residues. The germline V gene encodes CDR1 MNHEY and CDR2 SVGEGT. Here the CDR3 reads CATRTGHDQFF. In nucleotides, the CDR3 is TGTGCCACACGGACAGGCCATGACCAGTTCTTC.

This clonotype was recorded at least ten times. The chain has TRBV11-1 and TRBJ2-2; D is unresolved. The CDR3 is 15 residues long. V was cut by 5 bases and J by 0 bases, with 10 bases left in between. Germline loops: CDR1 SGHAT, CDR2 FQDESV (reference sequence). The CDR3 region has the DNA TGTGCCAGCAGCATCACTGGGCCGAACACCGGGGAGCTGTTTTTT. Residues: CASSITGPNTGELFF.

This clonotype was observed many times. The gene calls are TRBV7-8 and TRBJ2-5; TRBD2 is a possible D gene (5 bases). Germline CDR1 is SGHVS and CDR2 is FQNEAQ. The V end lost 2 bases, the J end lost 5 bases, and 12 bases lay between the germline ends. CDR3 length: 14 amino acids. The CDR3 nucleotides read TGTGCCAGCAGCTTATTGTCTAGCACGGAGACCCAGTACTTC. Protein sequence: CASSLLSSTETQYF. Full variable domain (missing parts from reference TRBV7-8 and TRBJ2-5): GAGVSQSPRYKVAKRGQDVALRCDPISGHVSLFWYQQALGQGPEFLTYFQNEAQLDKSGLPSDRFFAERPEGSVSTLKIQRTQQEDSAVYLCASSLLSSTETQYFGPGTRLLVL.

The sample holds a few counts of this clonotype. The rearrangement links TRBV27 to TRBJ2-2; TRBD1 matches at 9 bases. This CDR3 has 14 amino acids. Trimming took 7 bases from V and 4 from J; bases not matched to a gene: 4. Germline loops: CDR1 MNHEY, CDR2 SMNVEV (reference sequence). Written as DNA, the CDR3 is TGTGCCAGCATACAGGGGGCGGGCACCGGGGAGCTGTTTTTT. Encoded protein: CASIQGAGTGELFF.

This clonotype was observed a handful of times. The chain carries TRBV25-1 and TRBJ2-1, with D possibly matching TRBD2 (6 bases). Germline CDR1 and CDR2: MGHDK and SYGVNS. Trimming took 5 bases from V and 3 from J, leaving 11 bases between them. The CDR3 consists of 14 residues. The CDR3 coding sequence is TGTGCCAGCAGTAAGGAGGGCAACTACAATGAGCAGTTCTTC. Translation: CASSKEGNYNEQFF. Variable domain in full (rest from reference TRBV25-1 and TRBJ2-1): EADIYQTPRYLVIGTGKKITLECSQTMGHDKMYWYQQDPGMELHLIHYSYGVNSTEKGDLSSESTVSRIRTEHFPLTLESARPSHTSQYLCASSKEGNYNEQFFGPGTRLTVL.

The chain has TRBV14 and TRBJ1-1, with 7 bases identical to TRBD1. V lost 4 bases to trimming and J lost 1 base; unmatched junction nucleotides: 6. The CDR3 sequence is 15 residues long. CDR1 and CDR2 from the germline V gene are SGHDN and FVKESK. This CDR3 is CASSPIRGKNTEAFF. CDR3 in DNA: TGTGCCAGCAGCCCAATCAGGGGGAAGAACACTGAAGCTTTCTTT.

The table lists this clonotype with many counts. The rearrangement joins TRBV6-1 to TRBJ2-1, with 9 bases aligning to TRBD1. Germline values: CDR1 MNHNS, CDR2 SASEGT. This CDR3 has 14 residues. Trimming removed 6 bases from V and 15 bases from J; junction bases left unmatched: 15. CDR3 DNA: TGTGCCAGCAGCCGGACAGGGGACACTCCTGCCCTGTTCTTC. Residues: CASSRTGDTPALFF.

The gene calls are TRBV7-9 and TRBJ2-4, with D possibly called TRBD1 or TRBD2 (5 bases each). Trimming cost V 6 bases and J 3 bases, with 12 bases left between them. The CDR3 is made up of 14 amino acids. In germline, CDR1 is SEHNR, CDR2 FQNEAQ (reference sequence). Written as DNA, the CDR3 is TGTGCCAGCAGGGGGGACGGAGGCAAAAACATTCAGTACTTC. The encoded protein is CASRGDGGKNIQYF.

J is TRBJ2-7 and V is TRBV5-1; D possibly corresponds to TRBD2 (6 bases). V lost 0 bases to trimming and J lost 5 bases, with 12 bases between them. This CDR3 spans 14 amino acids. CDR1 and CDR2 (germline): SGHRS, YFSETQ. The CDR3: CASSLAGGADEQYF. CDR3 sequence (DNA): TGCGCCAGCAGCTTGGCCGGAGGGGCTGACGAGCAGTACTTC.

This clonotype was seen repeatedly, ten times or more. The chain recombines TRBV29-1 with TRBJ1-1; D unresolved. Germline V gene data show CDR1 as SQVTM and CDR2 as ANQGSEA. This CDR3 comprises 11 residues. Trimming removed 3 bases at V and 1 base at J, with 3 bases between. CDR3 protein: CSVDPNTEAFF. Here the CDR3 DNA reads TGCAGCGTTGATCCGAACACTGAAGCTTTCTTT.

The CDR3 DNA follows: TGTGCCAGCAGTTTTGGCAGGGGTGGCAATCAGCCCCAGCATTTT. Its protein is CASSFGRGGNQPQHF. The chain joins TRBV27 to TRBJ1-5; D is perhaps TRBD1 (6 bases). CDR1 and CDR2 (germline): MNHEY, SMNVEV (reference sequence). The CDR3 runs 15 residues. V shed 3 bases and J shed 2 bases, with 11 bases lying between them.